This T cell receptor beta chain originates from a study of graft-versus-host responses after intestinal transplantation. For the study at large: Recipients had multivisceral, liver-intestinal, or isolated intestinal transplants.

Produced via immunoSEQ multiplex PCR; TCRdb's table is partial and in-frame only. The repertoire consists of more than 95,000 clones, with about 90% occurring once and the leading ten covering more than 0.15%. This clone was picked up one time. Its cognate antigen is unknown. The germline gene is not matched at one end of the junction; a read error may be the cause. The CDR3 totals 16 residues. Germline V lookup: CDR1 SGHAT, CDR2 FQDESV (reference sequence). This clonotype was obtained from a human donor who received an intestinal transplant. V is TRBV11-1 and J is TRBJ2-1, with a possible D match to TRBD2 (6 bases). The starting material was unstimulated CD4+ T cells sorted from spleen or lymph node cells, obtained before intestinal transplant. The CDR3 loop reads CASNLDGRELSNEQFF. CDR3 in DNA: TGTGCCAGCAACTTAGATGGGCGGGAATTGTCCAATGAGCAGTTCTTC.